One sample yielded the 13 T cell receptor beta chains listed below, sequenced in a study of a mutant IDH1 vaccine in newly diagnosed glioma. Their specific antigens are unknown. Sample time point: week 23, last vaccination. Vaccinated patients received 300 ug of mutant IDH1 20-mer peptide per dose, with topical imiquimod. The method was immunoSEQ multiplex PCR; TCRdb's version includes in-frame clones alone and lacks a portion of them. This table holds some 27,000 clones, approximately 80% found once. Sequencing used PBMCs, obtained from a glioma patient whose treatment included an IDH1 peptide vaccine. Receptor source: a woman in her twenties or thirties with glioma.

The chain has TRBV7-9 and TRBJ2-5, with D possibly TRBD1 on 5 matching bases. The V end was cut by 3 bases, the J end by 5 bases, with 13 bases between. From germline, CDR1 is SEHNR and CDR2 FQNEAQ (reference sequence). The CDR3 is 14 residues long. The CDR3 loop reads CASSFGQGGETQYF. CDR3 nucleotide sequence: TGTGCCAGCAGCTTTGGCCAGGGTGGTGAGACCCAGTACTTC. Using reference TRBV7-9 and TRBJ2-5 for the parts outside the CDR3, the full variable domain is DTGVSQNPRHKITKRGQNVTFRCDPISEHNRLYWYRQTLGQGPEFLTYFQNEAQLEKSRLLSDRFSAERPKGSFSTLEIQRTEQGDSAMYLCASSFGQGGETQYFGPGTRLLVL.

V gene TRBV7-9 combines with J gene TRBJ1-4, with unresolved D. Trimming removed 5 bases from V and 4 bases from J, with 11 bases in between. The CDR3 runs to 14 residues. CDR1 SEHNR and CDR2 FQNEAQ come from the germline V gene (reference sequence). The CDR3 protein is CASSRFWGNEKLFF. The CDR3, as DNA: TGTGCCAGCAGCCGCTTTTGGGGTAATGAAAAACTGTTTTTT.

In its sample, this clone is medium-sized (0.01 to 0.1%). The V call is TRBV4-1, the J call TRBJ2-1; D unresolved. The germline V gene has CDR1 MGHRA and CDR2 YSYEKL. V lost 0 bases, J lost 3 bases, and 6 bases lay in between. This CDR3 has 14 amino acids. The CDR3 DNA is TGCGCCAGCAGCCAAGAACCAAACTACAATGAGCAGTTCTTC. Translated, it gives CASSQEPNYNEQFF.

CDR3 in amino acids: CASSVRGAYNEQFF. CDR3 DNA: TGTGCCAGTAGTGTCCGGGGAGCCTACAATGAGCAGTTCTTC. The chain joins TRBV19 to TRBJ2-1, with a possible D match to TRBD2 (5 bases). Germline V CDR1 and CDR2: LNHDA, SQIVND (reference sequence). Trimming stripped 5 bases from V and 2 bases from J, with 10 bases between. CDR3 length: 14 amino acids.

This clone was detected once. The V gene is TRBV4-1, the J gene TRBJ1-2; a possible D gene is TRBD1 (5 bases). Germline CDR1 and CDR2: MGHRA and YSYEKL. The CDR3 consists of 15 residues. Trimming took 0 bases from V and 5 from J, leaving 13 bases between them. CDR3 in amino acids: CASSQESSRVYGYTF. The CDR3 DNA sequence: TGCGCCAGCAGCCAAGAATCCAGCAGGGTTTATGGCTACACCTTC.

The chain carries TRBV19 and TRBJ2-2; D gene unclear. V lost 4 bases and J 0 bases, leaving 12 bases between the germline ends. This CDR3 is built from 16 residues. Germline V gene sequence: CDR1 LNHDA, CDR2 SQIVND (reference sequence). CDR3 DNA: TGTGCCAGTAGTAAGGCGGTAGGGCCGAACACCGGGGAGCTGTTTTTT. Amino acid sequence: CASSKAVGPNTGELFF.

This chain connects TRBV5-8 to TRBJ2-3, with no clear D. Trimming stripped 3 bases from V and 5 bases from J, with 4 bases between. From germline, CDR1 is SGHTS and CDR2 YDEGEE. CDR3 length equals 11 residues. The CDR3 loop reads CASSSEDTQYF. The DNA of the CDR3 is TGTGCCAGCAGCTCGGAAGATACGCAGTATTTT.

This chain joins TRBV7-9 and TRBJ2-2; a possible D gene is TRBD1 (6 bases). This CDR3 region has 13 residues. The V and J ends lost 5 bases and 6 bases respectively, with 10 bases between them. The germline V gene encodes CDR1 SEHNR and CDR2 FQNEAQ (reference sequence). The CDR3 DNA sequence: TGTGCCAGCAGCATAACAGGGCCCGGGGAGCTGTTTTTT. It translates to CASSITGPGELFF.

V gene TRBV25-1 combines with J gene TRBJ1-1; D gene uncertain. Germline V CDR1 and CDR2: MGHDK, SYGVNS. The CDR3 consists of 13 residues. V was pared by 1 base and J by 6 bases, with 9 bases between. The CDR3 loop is CASSEWGTSEAFF. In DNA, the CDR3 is TGTGCCAGCAGTGAATGGGGAACGTCTGAAGCTTTCTTT.

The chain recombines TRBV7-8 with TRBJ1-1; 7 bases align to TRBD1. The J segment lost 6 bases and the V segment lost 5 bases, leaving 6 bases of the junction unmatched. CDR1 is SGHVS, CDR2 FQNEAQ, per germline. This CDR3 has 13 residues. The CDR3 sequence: CASSLLDRAEAFF. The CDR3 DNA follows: TGTGCCAGCAGCCTCCTCGACAGGGCTGAAGCTTTCTTT.

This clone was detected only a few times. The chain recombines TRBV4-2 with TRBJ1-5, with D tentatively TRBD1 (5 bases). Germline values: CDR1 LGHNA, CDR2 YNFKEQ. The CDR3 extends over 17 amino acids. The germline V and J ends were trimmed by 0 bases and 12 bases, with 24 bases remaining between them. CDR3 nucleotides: TGTGCCAGCAGCCAAGATCTGGGCGGGCAGGGTGAAGGGCGCCAGCATTTT. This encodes CASSQDLGGQGEGRQHF.

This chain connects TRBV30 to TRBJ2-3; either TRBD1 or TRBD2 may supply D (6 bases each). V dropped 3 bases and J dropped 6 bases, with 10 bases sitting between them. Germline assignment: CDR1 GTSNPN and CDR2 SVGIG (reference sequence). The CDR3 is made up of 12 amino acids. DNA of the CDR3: TGTGCCTGGAGCGGGGGCCTTGATACGCAGTATTTT. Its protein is CAWSGGLDTQYF.

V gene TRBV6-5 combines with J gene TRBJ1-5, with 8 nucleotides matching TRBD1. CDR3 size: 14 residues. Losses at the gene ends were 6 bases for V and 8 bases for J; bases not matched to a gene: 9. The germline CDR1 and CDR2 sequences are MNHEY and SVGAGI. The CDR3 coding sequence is TGTGCCAGCAGATTATCAGGGGGCAAGGAGCCCCAGCATTTT. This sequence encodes CASRLSGGKEPQHF.